This entry lists 18 T cell receptor beta chains sequenced from one sample in a study of CD8+CD57+ T cells in acquired aplastic anemia. TCR beta VDJ combinations and CDR3 sequences were profiled from genomic DNA. TCRdb processed the reads anew with MiXCR; each CDR3 protein has one entry. Found here are some 220,000 distinct CDR3 sequences, roughly 35% of them singletons; the top ten hold about 1.1%. Specimen: sorted CD4+, CD8+, or CD8+CD57+ T cells (not recorded which) from PBMCs. The receptors stem from a human donor in good health, serving as a control.

This clonotype was counted many times. This rearrangement joins TRBV2 to TRBJ1-2, with 10 nucleotides matching TRBD1. V lost 6 bases and J lost 8; bases outside the gene matches: 15. CDR3 length equals 16 residues. Looked up from germline, CDR1 is SNHLY and CDR2 is FYNNEI. The CDR3 DNA sequence: TGTGCCAGCAGGAGAGGCACCGGACAGGGGGTACACGGCTACACCTTC. Its protein product is CASRRGTGQGVHGYTF.

This clonotype has at least ten counts. J is TRBJ1-5 and V is TRBV29-1; a weak D match, TRBD1 (5 bases). Germline loops: CDR1 SQVTM, CDR2 ANQGSEA. The CDR3 totals 16 residues. Trimming stripped 3 bases from V and 5 bases from J, with 20 bases between. The CDR3 reads CSVEALGASRDQPQHF. The CDR3, as DNA: TGCAGCGTTGAGGCCTTAGGGGCGAGTCGTGATCAGCCCCAGCATTTT.

The chain employs TRBV5-6 and TRBJ1-1; D not resolved. The CDR3 loop spans 17 amino acids. Trimming took off 2 bases at V and 5 bases at J, with 22 bases between the two ends. Germline lookup yields CDR1 SGHDT and CDR2 YYEEEE. The CDR3 region has the DNA TGTGCCAGCAGCTTATTTCGGGGATCTAAATCGGGTACTGAAGCTTTCTTT. Translation: CASSLFRGSKSGTEAFF. The whole variable domain, filled in from reference TRBV5-6 and TRBJ1-1, reads DAGVTQSPTHLIKTRGQQVTLRCSPKSGHDTVSWYQQALGQGPQFIFQYYEEEERQRGNFPDRFSGHQFPNYSSELNVNALLLGDSALYLCASSLFRGSKSGTEAFFGQGTRLTVV.

The chain combines TRBV10-3 with TRBJ1-4; 9 bases map to TRBD1. Trimming removed 2 bases from V and 3 bases from J; junction bases left unmatched: 10. The CDR3 is made up of 18 amino acids. Germline V lookup: CDR1 ENHRY, CDR2 SYGVKD. CDR3 sequence (DNA): TGTGCCATCAGTGAGACGGGACAGGGTAGATCGGCTAATGAAAAACTGTTTTTT. This codes for CAISETGQGRSANEKLFF.

This chain connects TRBV7-9 to TRBJ1-1; maybe TRBD1 (6 bases). This CDR3 has 13 residues. Trimming took off 5 bases at V and 8 bases at J, with 15 bases between the two ends. The germline gives CDR1 SEHNR, CDR2 FQNEAQ (reference sequence). CDR3 sequence (DNA): TGTGCCAGCAGCCAATCGAACGGGACAGAAGCTTTCTTT. This translates into CASSQSNGTEAFF.

The chain recombines TRBV12-3 or TRBV12-4 with TRBJ2-5; TRBD2 matches at 7 bases. This CDR3 is built from 15 residues. Germline trimming cut 3 bases from V and 3 bases from J; bases unmatched to any gene: 7. The CDR3 DNA follows: TGTGCCAGCAGTTTCGGGGGAGCGGGAAAAGAGACCCAGTACTTC. Protein: CASSFGGAGKETQYF.

This clonotype has a count of ten or more. The chain couples TRBV7-9 to TRBJ2-2; TRBD1 agrees at 7 bases. V lost 5 bases and J lost 8; bases outside the gene matches: 5. The CDR3 spans 13 residues. Germline V CDR1 and CDR2: SEHNR, FQNEAQ (reference sequence). This chain's CDR3 is CASSASQGGELFF. CDR3 sequence (DNA): TGTGCCAGCAGCGCATCACAGGGGGGGGAGCTGTTTTTT.

This clonotype was seen more than once but under ten times. The CDR3 is CSASQAGGPFNEQFF. The CDR3 DNA follows: TGCAGTGCTAGCCAAGCGGGGGGGCCATTCAATGAGCAGTTCTTC. J is TRBJ2-1 and V is TRBV20-1; 10 nucleotides match TRBD2. This CDR3 is 15 amino acids long. J lost 6 bases, V lost 3 bases, and 8 bases had no gene match. CDR1 is DFQATT and CDR2 is SNEGSKA in the germline V gene (reference sequence).

This clonotype was seen ten or more times. The J gene is TRBJ2-1, the V gene TRBV15; TRBD1 might be the D (5 bases). Germline CDR1 is LNHNV and CDR2 is YYDKDF (reference sequence). The ends were cut back, 3 bases at V and 8 bases at J, with 14 bases in the middle. This CDR3 contains 14 residues. The chain's CDR3 is CATSSYQGGDEQFF. The DNA for the CDR3 is TGTGCCACCAGCAGTTACCAGGGTGGAGATGAGCAGTTCTTC. Looking up the rest from reference TRBV15 and TRBJ2-1 gives the full variable domain: DAMVIQNPRYQVTQFGKPVTLSCSQTLNHNVMYWYQQKSSQAPKLLFHYYDKDFNNEADTPDNFQSRRPNTSFCFLDIRSPGLGDTAMYLCATSSYQGGDEQFFGPGTRLTVL.

This clonotype was seen at least ten times. The genes are TRBV2 and TRBJ1-1, with a weak D call TRBD1 (6 bases). The CDR3 has 14 amino acids. The V and J ends lost 1 base and 5 bases respectively, with 11 bases between them. Germline assignment: CDR1 SNHLY and CDR2 FYNNEI. Written as DNA, the CDR3 is TGTGCCAGCAGTGAAGAGGGGGTGATAACTGAAGCTTTCTTT. Protein sequence: CASSEEGVITEAFF.

As to this clonotype: A clone one base away is much larger, so this may be a read error. The CDR3 ends on some other residue instead of the conserved phenylalanine or tryptophan, so this is likely a read error. The rearrangement links TRBV20-1 to TRBJ1-6; D uncertain. Trimming left V 2 bases short and J 14 bases short, with 19 bases between. From germline, CDR1 is DFQATT and CDR2 SNEGSKA (reference sequence). The CDR3 covers 14 residues. This chain's CDR3 is CSARSMDLFEALHL. The DNA of the CDR3 is TGCAGTGCTAGATCGATGGACCTTTTTGAGGCCCTCCACCTT.

J is TRBJ2-1 and V is TRBV10-3, with D unclear. V was shortened by 4 bases and J by 0 bases, with 10 bases between the two germline ends. Germline V lookup: CDR1 ENHRY, CDR2 SYGVKD. The CDR3 length is 15 residues. In DNA form, the CDR3 reads TGTGCCATCAGTGTGGGGTCGGGCTCCTACAATGAGCAGTTCTTC. This encodes CAISVGSGSYNEQFF.

This clonotype has just a few counts. As DNA, the CDR3 is TGCAGTGCTAGGGGGGACCGATTTGACACCGGGGAGCTGTTTTTT. Encoded protein: CSARGDRFDTGELFF. The chain carries TRBV20-1 and TRBJ2-2, with D perhaps matching TRBD1 or TRBD2 (5 bases each). Germline loops: CDR1 DFQATT, CDR2 SNEGSKA (reference sequence). V shed 3 bases and J shed 3 bases, with 14 bases lying between them. The CDR3 extends over 15 amino acids.

This clonotype appeared many times. This rearrangement joins TRBV3-1 to TRBJ1-6, with D perhaps matching TRBD1 (5 bases). This CDR3 comprises 15 residues. Trimming took off 2 bases at V and 9 bases at J, with 14 bases between the two ends. Germline V gives CDR1 LGHDT, CDR2 YNNKEL (reference sequence). The CDR3 DNA sequence: TGTGCCAGCAGCCAACAGGGAGGGGCGGGTTCACCCCTCCACTTT. Translation gives CASSQQGGAGSPLHF.

This clonotype came up once. The chain couples TRBV7-9 to TRBJ1-6, with TRBD1 as a possible D gene (6 bases). Trimming removed 1 base from V and 7 bases from J, with 8 bases in between. Germline V gives CDR1 SEHNR, CDR2 FQNEAQ (reference sequence). The CDR3 extends over 14 amino acids. DNA of the CDR3: TGTGCCAGCAGCTTAGGGGACAAAAATTCACCCCTCCACTTT. It codes for CASSLGDKNSPLHF. The full variable domain, with the rest looked up from reference TRBV7-9 and TRBJ1-6, is DTGVSQNPRHKITKRGQNVTFRCDPISEHNRLYWYRQTLGQGPEFLTYFQNEAQLEKSRLLSDRFSAERPKGSFSTLEIQRTEQGDSAMYLCASSLGDKNSPLHFGNGTRLTVT.

This clonotype was found many times. The J gene is TRBJ1-1, the V gene TRBV6-6; D remains ambiguous. Deletions cut 3 bases from V and 4 bases from J, with 15 bases between. Looked up from germline, CDR1 is MNHNY and CDR2 is SVGAGI (reference sequence). This CDR3 is built from 15 residues. CDR3 region: CASSYSGPSGTEAFF. The CDR3 DNA reads TGTGCCAGCAGTTATTCCGGTCCGTCGGGCACTGAAGCTTTCTTT.

The CDR3 nucleotides are TGCAGCGTTCGGGCGGAAAACACCGGGGAGCTGTTTTTT. Amino acids: CSVRAENTGELFF. The chain has TRBV29-1 and TRBJ2-2, with unresolved D. V shed 5 bases and J shed 2 bases, with 9 bases lying between them. Germline-derived CDR1 and CDR2 are SQVTM and ANQGSEA. CDR3 size: 13 residues.

This clonotype was seen a few times. CDR3 protein: CAISLQRGGGEKLFF. In DNA, the CDR3 is TGTGCCATCAGCCTACAGCGCGGTGGGGGGGAAAAACTGTTTTTT. This sequence joins TRBV10-3 and TRBJ1-4; maybe TRBD1 (5 bases). Germline CDR1 is ENHRY and CDR2 is SYGVKD. This CDR3 region has 15 residues. Trimming shortened V by 6 bases and J by 8 bases, and 19 bases separated the two germline ends.